A single sample gave rise to the 25 T cell receptor beta chains below, sequenced in a study of OX40 agonist ivuxolimab in advanced cancers. Libraries were prepared by immunoSEQ multiplex PCR; TCRdb keeps only in-frame clonotypes and omits some of them. Seen here are around 59,000 clones, about 89% observed once, and the top ten hold about 1.1%. Sample: CD4+ or CD8+ T cells sorted from blood, taken in a trial of the OX40 agonist ivuxolimab. The receptors come from an adult with an advanced solid tumor such as melanoma, head and neck, liver or kidney cancer.

In this sample, this clone turned up once. The CDR3 coding sequence is TGTGCCAGCAGTTTCTACAGGGCCGGCACAGATACGCAGTATTTT. Its protein is CASSFYRAGTDTQYF. This chain connects TRBV28 to TRBJ2-3; TRBD1 is a possible D gene (6 bases). Trimming left V 3 bases short and J 1 base short, with 11 bases between. The CDR3 has 15 residues. CDR1 is MDHEN and CDR2 is SYDVKM in the germline V gene.

The J gene is TRBJ1-4, the V gene TRBV6-1; D not resolved. The germline CDR1 and CDR2 sequences are MNHNS and SASEGT. Trimming pared 8 bases from V and 8 bases from J, leaving 6 bases between. The CDR3 runs 10 residues. DNA for the CDR3: TGTGCCAGCTCTCAGGAAAAACTGTTTTTT. Translation gives CASSQEKLFF.

The chain links TRBV7-3 to TRBJ1-1; 9 nucleotides align to TRBD1. The CDR3 sequence is 14 residues long. Germline CDR1 and CDR2: SGHTA and FQGTGA. Unmatched junction bases numbered 1, after V lost 4 bases and J lost 1 base. DNA of the CDR3: TGTGCCAGCAGCTCGGACAGGGGGAACACTGAAGCTTTCTTT. Translated: CASSSDRGNTEAFF.

The chain recombines TRBV7-2 with TRBJ2-7; TRBD1 aligns across 7 bases. CDR1 and CDR2 (germline): SGHTA, FQGNSA. This CDR3 spans 15 amino acids. Unmatched junction bases numbered 7, after V lost 4 bases and J lost 1 base. CDR3 DNA sequence: TGTGCCAGCAGCTCACAGGGGATAATTTCCTACGAGCAGTACTTC. Residues: CASSSQGIISYEQYF.

The rearrangement links TRBV5-1 to TRBJ2-5; D is perhaps TRBD1 or TRBD2 (6 bases each). This CDR3 spans 15 amino acids. Germline lookup yields CDR1 SGHRS and CDR2 YFSETQ. Trimming removed 5 bases from V and 5 bases from J, with 19 bases in between. The CDR3 region is CASRLGTTRGETQYF. The CDR3 DNA sequence: TGCGCCAGCAGGCTCGGGACAACCCGGGGGGAGACCCAGTACTTC.

The CDR3 sequence is CASSFRVGQGHQPQHF. The CDR3 DNA is TGTGCCAGCAGTTTCCGGGTCGGACAGGGCCATCAGCCCCAGCATTTT. The gene calls are TRBV27 and TRBJ1-5; 8 nucleotides align to TRBD1. Germline V gene sequence: CDR1 MNHEY, CDR2 SMNVEV (reference sequence). V shed 3 bases and J 5 bases; nucleotides not matched to a gene: 9. This CDR3 comprises 16 residues.

The chain has TRBV18 and TRBJ2-1; 12 bases agree with TRBD1. V lost 5 bases and J lost 0; bases outside the gene matches: 5. There are 17 residues in the CDR3. Germline V gives CDR1 KGHSH, CDR2 LQKENI. This CDR3 is CASSWGQGAGSYNEQFF. In DNA, the CDR3 is TGTGCCAGCTCATGGGGACAGGGGGCCGGCTCCTACAATGAGCAGTTCTTC.

The chain employs TRBV4-2 and TRBJ2-5, with TRBD2 matching 14 bases. CDR1 and CDR2 from the germline V gene are LGHNA and YNFKEQ. Trimming took 3 bases from V and 2 from J; bases not matched to a gene: 11. The CDR3 has 19 amino acids. DNA for the CDR3: TGTGCCAGCAGCCAGTCGGGGACTAGCGGGAGAATTGGGCAAGAGACCCAGTACTTC. Amino acids: CASSQSGTSGRIGQETQYF.

The gene calls are TRBV30 and TRBJ2-2; maybe TRBD1 (5 bases). Trimming pared 4 bases from V and 5 bases from J, leaving 11 bases between. CDR1 is GTSNPN and CDR2 is SVGIG in the germline V gene (reference sequence). The CDR3 is made up of 13 amino acids. Written as DNA, the CDR3 is TGTGCCTGGAATCAGGGCGTGACCGGGGAGCTGTTTTTT. This translates into CAWNQGVTGELFF.

The DNA for the CDR3 is TGTGCCAGCAGCTTAAACGCCCGCGGCGAGCAGTACTTC. Translated: CASSLNARGEQYF. The rearrangement links TRBV7-3 to TRBJ2-7; D ambiguous. V gave up 1 base and J gave up 6 bases, with 10 bases separating them. This CDR3 comprises 13 residues. In germline, CDR1 is SGHTA, CDR2 FQGTGA. Full variable domain (missing parts from reference TRBV7-3 and TRBJ2-7): GAGVSQTPSNKVTEKGKYVELRCDPISGHTALYWYRQSLGQGPEFLIYFQGTGAADDSGLPNDRFFAVRPEGSVSTLKIQRTERGDSAVYLCASSLNARGEQYFGPGTRLTVT.

The CDR3 DNA follows: TGTGCCAGCAGCTTGGCCGCGGGGGCGAGTGGGAGTTATGGCTACACCTTC. Its protein is CASSLAAGASGSYGYTF. The chain combines TRBV5-4 with TRBJ1-2, with D possibly TRBD1 on 6 matching bases. The length of the CDR3 is 17 residues. CDR1 is SGHNT, CDR2 YYREEE, per germline (reference sequence). Trimming stripped 0 bases from V and 5 bases from J, with 20 bases between.

The CDR3 region is CASSPQVGQGGYTF. CDR3 coding DNA: TGTGCCAGCAGCCCGCAGGTGGGGCAGGGAGGCTACACCTTC. J is TRBJ1-2 and V is TRBV5-5, with D tentatively TRBD1 (5 bases). Germline V gene lookup returns CDR1 SGHKS and CDR2 YYEKEE (reference sequence). This CDR3 is built from 14 residues. V dropped 4 bases and J dropped 8 bases, with 18 bases sitting between them. Together with reference TRBV5-5 and TRBJ1-2, the CDR3 gives the full variable domain: DAGVTQSPTHLIKTRGQQVTLRCSPISGHKSVSWYQQVLGQGPQFIFQYYEKEERGRGNFPDRFSARQFPNYSSELNVNALLLGDSALYLCASSPQVGQGGYTFGSGTRLTVV.

The V and J genes are TRBV5-1 and TRBJ2-1; D gene uncertain. V lost 1 base and J 6 bases, leaving 11 bases between the germline ends. The CDR3 sequence is 14 residues long. CDR1 SGHRS and CDR2 YFSETQ come from the germline V gene. In nucleotides, the CDR3 is TGCGCCAGCAGCTTGAAGGCCGTTTCCAATGAGCAGTTCTTC. It encodes CASSLKAVSNEQFF.

J is TRBJ2-3 and V is TRBV27, with a tentative D call TRBD2 (6 bases). This CDR3 spans 15 amino acids. V was cut by 5 bases and J by 3 bases, with 15 bases left in between. Germline V gene data show CDR1 as MNHEY and CDR2 as SMNVEV (reference sequence). The CDR3 DNA reads TGTGCCAGCAGTCCCCTTCCGGGGGAAACAGATACGCAGTATTTT. It yields the protein CASSPLPGETDTQYF.

The chain carries TRBV7-8 and TRBJ1-5; no definite D call. CDR1 is SGHVS, CDR2 FQNEAQ, per germline. The V and J ends lost 5 bases and 6 bases respectively, with 14 bases between them. CDR3 length: 14 amino acids. CDR3 sequence reads: CASSPLRGSQPQHF. CDR3 nucleotides: TGTGCCAGCAGCCCTCTCCGCGGGAGTCAGCCCCAGCATTTT.

The J gene is TRBJ2-5, the V gene TRBV28; D might be TRBD2 (6 bases). V shed 2 bases and J shed 5 bases, with 12 bases lying between them. Germline values: CDR1 MDHEN, CDR2 SYDVKM. The CDR3 consists of 14 residues. This chain's CDR3 is CASSLGGSGETQYF. DNA of the CDR3: TGTGCCAGCAGTTTAGGTGGGAGCGGGGAGACCCAGTACTTC.

The V call is TRBV29-1, the J call TRBJ1-3, with D tentatively TRBD1 (5 bases). The CDR3 covers 13 residues. The V gene's germline CDR1 is SQVTM and CDR2 ANQGSEA. The V end lost 7 bases, the J end lost 1 base, and 11 bases lay between the germline ends. The DNA of the CDR3 is TGCAGCGCGACAGACAGATCTGGAAACACCATATATTTT. It is translated as CSATDRSGNTIYF.

Only one count was recorded for this clone. V is TRBV27 and J is TRBJ2-2; 8 bases line up with TRBD1. This CDR3 comprises 16 residues. The V and J ends lost 5 bases and 4 bases, in that order; junction bases with no gene match: 9. Germline V gene sequence: CDR1 MNHEY, CDR2 SMNVEV (reference sequence). The CDR3 DNA is TGTGCCAGCAGTCATCCGACAGGGGTGACCACCGGGGAGCTGTTTTTT. Its protein is CASSHPTGVTTGELFF.

Of note for this clone: Other DNA sequences of this sample code for an identical CDR3. The chain couples TRBV7-9 to TRBJ2-3, with D uncertain. This CDR3 contains 10 residues. The germline gives CDR1 SEHNR, CDR2 FQNEAQ (reference sequence). With 1 base removed from V and 7 bases from J, the gap between germline ends came to 0 bases. CDR3 amino acids: CASSLDTQYF. As DNA, the CDR3 is TGTGCCAGCAGCTTAGATACGCAGTATTTT.

This chain uses TRBV21-1 with TRBJ2-6; TRBD2, the D gene given by the table, was not confirmed from the DNA. TRBV21-1 is a pseudogene segment. The CDR3 runs to 17 residues. CDR3 amino acids: CASLVVWGGSGANVLTF. The CDR3 coding sequence is TGTGCCAGCCTGGTAGTCTGGGGAGGCTCTGGGGCCAACGTCCTGACTTTC.

The rearrangement joins TRBV5-6 to TRBJ2-2; D remains unclear. CDR1 and CDR2 (germline): SGHDT, YYEEEE. V shed 5 bases and J shed 2 bases, with 16 bases lying between them. The CDR3 sequence is 16 residues long. CDR3 residues: CASRSRPGKNTGELFF. The CDR3 DNA is TGTGCCAGCAGGTCCCGACCGGGCAAAAACACCGGGGAGCTGTTTTTT.

This rearrangement joins TRBV7-2 to TRBJ2-7; TRBD2 matches at 11 bases. The germline CDR1 and CDR2 sequences are SGHTA and FQGNSA. Trimming cost V 1 base and J 2 bases; bases outside gene matches: 4. The CDR3 runs to 16 residues. The chain's CDR3 is CASSLGALAGAYEQYF. Here the CDR3 DNA reads TGTGCCAGCAGCTTAGGAGCACTAGCGGGAGCCTACGAGCAGTACTTC. Looking up the rest from reference TRBV7-2 and TRBJ2-7 gives the full variable domain: GAGVSQSPSNKVTEKGKDVELRCDPISGHTALYWYRQSLGQGLEFLIYFQGNSAPDKSGLPSDRFSAERTGGSVSTLTIQRTQQEDSAVYLCASSLGALAGAYEQYFGPGTRLTVT.

V and J are TRBV2 and TRBJ2-4; D tentatively reads TRBD1 or TRBD2 (5 bases each). CDR1 is SNHLY, CDR2 FYNNEI, per germline. V shed 7 bases and J shed 6 bases, with 13 bases lying between them. The length of the CDR3 is 13 residues. The CDR3 here is CASKGARANIQYF. CDR3 DNA: TGTGCCAGCAAAGGGGCGAGGGCAAACATTCAGTACTTC.

This clone has just a few counts. The V call is TRBV7-9, the J call TRBJ2-5; D could derive from TRBD1 or TRBD2 (7 bases each). CDR1 is SEHNR and CDR2 is FQNEAQ in the germline V gene (reference sequence). The CDR3 loop spans 15 amino acids. Trimming took off 5 bases at V and 5 bases at J, with 18 bases between the two ends. The CDR3 sequence: CASSEASGGAETQYF. CDR3 coding DNA: TGTGCCAGCAGCGAAGCGTCAGGGGGGGCTGAGACCCAGTACTTC. The whole variable domain, filled in from reference TRBV7-9 and TRBJ2-5, reads DTGVSQNPRHKITKRGQNVTFRCDPISEHNRLYWYRQTLGQGPEFLTYFQNEAQLEKSRLLSDRFSAERPKGSFSTLEIQRTEQGDSAMYLCASSEASGGAETQYFGPGTRLLVL.

This chain uses TRBV28 with TRBJ1-4; 8 bases agree with TRBD1. CDR1 and CDR2 (germline): MDHEN, SYDVKM. The V segment lost 4 bases and the J segment 6 bases; nucleotides outside the gene matches: 7. This CDR3 has 15 residues. CDR3 DNA sequence: TGTGCCAGCAGTTCCCAGACAGGGGAAGATGAAAAACTGTTTTTT. Translated, it gives CASSSQTGEDEKLFF.